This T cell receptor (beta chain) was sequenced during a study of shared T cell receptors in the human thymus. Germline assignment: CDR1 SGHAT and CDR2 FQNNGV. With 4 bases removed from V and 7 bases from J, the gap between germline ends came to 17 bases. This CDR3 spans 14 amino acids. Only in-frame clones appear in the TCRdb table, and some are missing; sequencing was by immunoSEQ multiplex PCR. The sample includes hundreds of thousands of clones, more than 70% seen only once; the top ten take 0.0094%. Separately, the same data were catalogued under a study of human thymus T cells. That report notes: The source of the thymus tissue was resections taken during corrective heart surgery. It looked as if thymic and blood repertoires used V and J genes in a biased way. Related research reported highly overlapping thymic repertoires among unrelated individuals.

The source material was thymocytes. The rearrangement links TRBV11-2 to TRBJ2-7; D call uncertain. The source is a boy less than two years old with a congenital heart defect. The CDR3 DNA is TGTGCCAGCAGCTATGCAGGCTCTTTTAGGGAGCAGTACTTC. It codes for CASSYAGSFREQYF.